The TCR beta chain under discussion was sequenced for a study of early T cells in non-severe SARS-CoV-2 infection. Study at large: Sequenced material consisted of bulk RNA (from unsorted whole blood), and chains were unpaired.

Germline CDR1 DFQATT, CDR2 SNEGSKA (reference sequence). This CDR3 contains 14 residues. The V and J ends lost 5 bases and 1 base respectively, with 15 bases between them. Only a few counts were recorded for this clonotype. What it recognizes is unknown. Individual cDNA molecules were tagged with unique molecular identifiers, the study reported. MiXCR was run by TCRdb on the 5' RACE reads, yielding one entry per CDR3 protein. Of over 80,000 distinct CDR3 sequences listed, about 12% are singletons. The study's findings and limits: Database matching using VDJdb favored anti-spike CD8 responses, with private and CD4 specificities left missing.

The sequence was collected from an adult who was a healthcare worker with PCR-confirmed SARS-CoV-2 infection or an uninfected control (not recorded which). The sequencing used whole blood, collected at baseline. This chain links TRBV20-1 with TRBJ2-7; D call uncertain. CDR3: CSALGPTGSYEQYF. Written as DNA, the CDR3 is TGCAGTGCTCTCGGGCCGACCGGGTCCTACGAGCAGTACTTC.